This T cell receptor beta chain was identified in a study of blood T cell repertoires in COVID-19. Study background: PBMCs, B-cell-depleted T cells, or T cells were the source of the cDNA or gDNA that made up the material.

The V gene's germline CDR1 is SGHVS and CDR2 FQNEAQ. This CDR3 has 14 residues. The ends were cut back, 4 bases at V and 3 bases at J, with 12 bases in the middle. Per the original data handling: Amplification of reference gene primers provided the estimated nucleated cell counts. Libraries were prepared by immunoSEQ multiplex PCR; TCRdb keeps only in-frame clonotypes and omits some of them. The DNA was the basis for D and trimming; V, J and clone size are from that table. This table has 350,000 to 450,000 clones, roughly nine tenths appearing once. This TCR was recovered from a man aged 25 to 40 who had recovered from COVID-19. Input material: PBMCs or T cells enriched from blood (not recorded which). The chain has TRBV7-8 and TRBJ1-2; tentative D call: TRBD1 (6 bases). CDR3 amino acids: CASSSRGADYGYTF. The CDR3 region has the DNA TGTGCCAGCAGCTCTCGGGGGGCTGACTATGGCTACACCTTC.